This T cell receptor (beta chain) was identified in a study of shared clonotypes between healthy human individuals. Study information: The donors, a couple of women and a few men, were aged 18 to 49.

This CDR3 is 19 amino acids long. Germline lookup yields CDR1 MGHRA and CDR2 YSYEKL. V was clipped by 1 base and J by 5 bases; unmatched bases: 11. Study-wide results and caveats: Non-shared clonotypes were found to have lower generation probabilities than the clonotypes that were shared by all four of the sorted-subset donors.

Here immunoSEQ multiplex PCR was the method, and the copy in TCRdb shows in-frame clones only, minus some. The sample has a few million clones; approximately 95% are singletons. As to this clone: Its antigen is still unknown.

This chain uses TRBV4-1 with TRBJ2-2; 12 positions match TRBD2. Sequenced sample: naive CD4+ T cells from PBMCs. Subset here: CD45RA+ positively selected. The sequence came from a man younger than 35 in good health. Some clones in this sample may be carry-over from other donors' samples. This CDR3 is CASSQGKTSGSMGTGELFF. In nucleotides, the CDR3 is TGCGCCAGCAGCCAAGGAAAGACTAGCGGGAGTATGGGAACCGGGGAGCTGTTTTTT.